This is a list of T cell receptor beta chains from one sample in a study of neoadjuvant anti-PD-1 for oral cavity cancer. The method was immunoSEQ multiplex PCR; TCRdb's version includes in-frame clones alone and lacks a portion of them. The data contain roughly 67,000 clones, around four fifths of them singletons. The material was PBMCs, obtained before nivolumab (anti-PD-1) treatment. These receptors were obtained from a person aged 35-79 years with oral cavity squamous cell carcinoma. Each CDR3 is given with its conserved first and last residue. The D gene is left open where the match is weak. Part of the rows lack a size; the others show once, few, many or a class for expanded clones.

cdr3_nt cdr3_aa j_call d_call clone_size v_call
TGCGCCAGCAGCTTGAGTGGACTATCGACCCAGTACTTC CASSLSGLSTQYF TRBJ2-5 NA NA TRBV5-1
TGCGCCAGCAGACCTACTGGGCGGGAGGGCGTTGAGCAGTTCTTC CASRPTGREGVEQFF TRBJ2-1 TRBD2 NA TRBV4-1
TGTGCCTGGAAGAGTCCGTGGGACGGCTATGGCTACACCTTC CAWKSPWDGYGYTF TRBJ1-2 NA NA TRBV30
TGCGCCAGCAGCCAAGAGGGGAGCGGGCACTCCTACGAGCAGTACTTC CASSQEGSGHSYEQYF TRBJ2-7 NA NA TRBV4-1
TGTGCCAGCAGCTTAGTCGGCAATGAGCAGTTCTTC CASSLVGNEQFF TRBJ2-1 NA NA TRBV7-9
TGCGCCAGCAGCATCAAGACAGTGACGGCCCTCTCTGGGGCCAACGTCCTGACTTTC CASSIKTVTALSGANVLTF TRBJ2-6 NA NA TRBV5-1
TGCGCCAGCAGCTTGGCCGGGATTAGTGGCTACACCTTC CASSLAGISGYTF TRBJ1-2 NA NA TRBV5-1
TGTGCCAGCAGCTTTCTGGGACAGGGGGCAAGAGGAGAGACCCAGTACTTC CASSFLGQGARGETQYF TRBJ2-5 TRBD1 NA TRBV11-3
TGTGCCAGCAGCTTAAAACAGGGGAGGGATAACTATGGCTACACCTTC CASSLKQGRDNYGYTF TRBJ1-2 TRBD1 NA TRBV5-5
TGCGCCAGCAGCCACCTCGGACTAGCGGGAGGAAGGAAAGAGACCCAGTACTTC CASSHLGLAGGRKETQYF TRBJ2-5 TRBD2 NA TRBV4-1
TGTGCCAGCAGTTTGAGGGGCCGGGAGACCCAGTACTTC CASSLRGRETQYF TRBJ2-5 NA NA TRBV28
TGTGCCAGCAGCGTAGCGGACAGGGGGGACAGGGGGACATACTATGGCTACACCTTC CASSVADRGDRGTYYGYTF TRBJ1-2 TRBD1 NA TRBV9
TGTGCCAGCAGTTATTCGGGGCGCGAAAAACTGTTTTTT CASSYSGREKLFF TRBJ1-4 NA NA TRBV6-5
TGTGCCAGTAGTATCCGGACGTTTCGGGATGGAAACACCATATATTTT CASSIRTFRDGNTIYF TRBJ1-3 NA NA TRBV19
TGCGCCAGCAGCTTGACGGGCCAACTGGGAGATACGCAGTATTTT CASSLTGQLGDTQYF TRBJ2-3 NA once TRBV5-1
TGTGCCAGCAGCTTAGCTTGGGGGATCGGGGAGACCCAGTACTTC CASSLAWGIGETQYF TRBJ2-5 NA NA TRBV7-9
TGTGCCAGTAGGAACCCTCCGGGGAGATCTAATGAAAAACTGTTTTTT CASRNPPGRSNEKLFF TRBJ1-4 NA NA TRBV19
TGTGCCAGCAGTTACGAGCGTTTTAATGAAAAACTGTTTTTT CASSYERFNEKLFF TRBJ1-4 NA NA TRBV6-5
TGTGCCAGCAACAAACAGGGACGAGGTTACAATGAGCAGTTCTTC CASNKQGRGYNEQFF TRBJ2-1 NA NA TRBV6-5
TGCAGCGTTATCGTTCACATGAACACTGAAGCTTTCTTT CSVIVHMNTEAFF TRBJ1-1 NA NA TRBV29-1
TGTGCCAGTAGTATCCGGAGTCGCGGCGAGCAGTACTTC CASSIRSRGEQYF TRBJ2-7 NA NA TRBV19
TGTGCCAGCAGCTTGAGACAGGGGGCAGACACTGAAGCTTTCTTT CASSLRQGADTEAFF TRBJ1-1 TRBD1 NA TRBV7-9